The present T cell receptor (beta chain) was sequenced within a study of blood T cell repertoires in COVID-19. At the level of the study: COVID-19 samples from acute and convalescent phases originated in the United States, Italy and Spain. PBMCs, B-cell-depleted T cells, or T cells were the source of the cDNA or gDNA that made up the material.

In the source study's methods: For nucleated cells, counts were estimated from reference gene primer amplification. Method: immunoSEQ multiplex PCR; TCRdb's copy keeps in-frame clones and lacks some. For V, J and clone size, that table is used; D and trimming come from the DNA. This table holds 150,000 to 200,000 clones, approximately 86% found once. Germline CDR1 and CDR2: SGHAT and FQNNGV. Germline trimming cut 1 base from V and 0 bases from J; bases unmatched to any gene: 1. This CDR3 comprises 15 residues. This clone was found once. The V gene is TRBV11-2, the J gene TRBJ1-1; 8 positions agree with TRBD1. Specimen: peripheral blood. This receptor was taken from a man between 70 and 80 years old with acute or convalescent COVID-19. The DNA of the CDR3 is TGTGCCAGCAGCTTAGGGACAGGGTTGAACACTGAAGCTTTCTTT. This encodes CASSLGTGLNTEAFF.